This TCR beta chain is drawn from a study of T cell responses to AZD1222 COVID-19 vaccine. Findings of the study overall: Clonal diversity may have been underestimated, and the donors were mostly white British, with more females than males.

In this sample, this clone turned up a few times. Its antigen is not identified. Using immunoSEQ multiplex PCR, the repertoire was profiled, and TCRdb retains in-frame clones only, with some absent. The table includes approximately 91,000 clones, about 88% detected once. Germline lookup yields CDR1 GTSNPN and CDR2 SVGIG (reference sequence). Trimming took off 3 bases at V and 2 bases at J, with 5 bases between the two ends. CDR3 size: 12 residues. The rearrangement links TRBV30 to TRBJ1-3, with D uncertain. The sequence was collected from an adult in good health. Here the sequenced sample was peripheral blood, taken on day 0 of AZD1222 vaccination. CDR3 sequence: CAWSPPGNTIYF. The CDR3 DNA sequence: TGTGCCTGGAGCCCGCCTGGAAACACCATATATTTT.